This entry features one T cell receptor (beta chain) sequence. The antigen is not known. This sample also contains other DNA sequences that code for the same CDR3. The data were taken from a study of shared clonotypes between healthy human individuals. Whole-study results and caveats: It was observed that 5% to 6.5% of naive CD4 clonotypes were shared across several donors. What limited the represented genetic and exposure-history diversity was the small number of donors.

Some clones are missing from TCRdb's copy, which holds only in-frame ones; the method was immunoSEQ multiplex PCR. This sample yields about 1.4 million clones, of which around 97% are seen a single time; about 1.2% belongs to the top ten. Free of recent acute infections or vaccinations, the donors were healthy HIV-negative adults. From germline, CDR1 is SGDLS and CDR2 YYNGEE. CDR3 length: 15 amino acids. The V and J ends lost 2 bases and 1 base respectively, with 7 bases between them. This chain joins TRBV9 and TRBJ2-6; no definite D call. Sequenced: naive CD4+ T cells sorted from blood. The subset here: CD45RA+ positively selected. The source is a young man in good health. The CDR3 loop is CASSVSGSGANVLTF. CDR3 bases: TGTGCCAGCAGCGTTTCAGGATCTGGGGCCAACGTCCTGACTTTC.